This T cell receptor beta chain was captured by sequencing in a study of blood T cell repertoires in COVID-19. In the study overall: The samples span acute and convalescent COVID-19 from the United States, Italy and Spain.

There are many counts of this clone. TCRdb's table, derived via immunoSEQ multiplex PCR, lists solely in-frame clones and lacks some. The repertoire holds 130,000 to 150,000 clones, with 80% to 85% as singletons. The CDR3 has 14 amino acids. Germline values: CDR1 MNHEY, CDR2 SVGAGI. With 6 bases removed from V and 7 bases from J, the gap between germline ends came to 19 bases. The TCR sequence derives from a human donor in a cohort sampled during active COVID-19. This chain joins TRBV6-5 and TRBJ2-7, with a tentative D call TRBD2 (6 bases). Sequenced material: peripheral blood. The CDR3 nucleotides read TGTGCCAGCAGACCCCGGGATCCCGGGGGAGAGCAGTACTTC. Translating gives CASRPRDPGGEQYF.